The text below deals with one TCR beta chain. Its antigen remains unknown. This sample is drawn from a study of a mutant IDH1 vaccine in newly diagnosed glioma. Looking at the study overall: Beginning 4-6 weeks after radiotherapy alone, or with temozolomide cycles, vaccination took place. Prior therapy was radiotherapy, temozolomide, or both; most received both.

The repertoire was sequenced with immunoSEQ multiplex PCR; TCRdb's copy has only in-frame clones and lacks some. The top ten clones hold about 5.5% of a sample with some 130,000 clones, around four fifths of them seen once. Time point meaning: week 11, during vaccination. The content of each vaccine dose was 300 ug of mutant IDH1 20-mer peptide, and topical imiquimod accompanied it. Every donor had a new WHO grade 3 or 4 astrocytoma that was IDH1-mutant, with loss of nuclear ATRX. Germline loops: CDR1 SGHTA, CDR2 FQGNSA. This CDR3 is 15 amino acids long. With 1 base clipped from V and 2 bases from J, the junction kept 4 bases outside the gene matches.

The rearrangement uses TRBV7-2 and TRBJ2-7, with TRBD1 identical over 8 bases. The clonotype was recovered from a middle-aged man with glioma. This sample comprised PBMCs, obtained from a glioma patient whose treatment included an IDH1 peptide vaccine. The CDR3 sequence is CASSLEPGGPYEQYF. The CDR3 DNA follows: TGTGCCAGCAGCTTAGAGCCAGGGGGCCCCTACGAGCAGTACTTC.